The present entry profiles one T cell receptor beta chain with its context. This sample is drawn from a study of blood T cell repertoires in COVID-19. V gave up 5 bases and J gave up 2 bases; unmatched junction bases: 4. Germline V gene lookup returns CDR1 SGHVS and CDR2 FQNEAQ. The CDR3 has 14 amino acids. Profiled with immunoSEQ multiplex PCR; TCRdb holds only in-frame clones, not every one. The data contain about 72,000 clones, approximately 86% of them seen just once; the ten biggest clones take up approximately 28%. Sequenced material: peripheral blood. This TCR was recovered from a man aged 45 to 65 with acute or convalescent COVID-19. The rearrangement uses TRBV7-8 and TRBJ2-7; 9 nucleotides line up with TRBD1. The chain's CDR3 is CASSGRQGAYEQYF. The CDR3 DNA reads as TGTGCCAGCAGCGGACGACAGGGGGCCTACGAGCAGTACTTC.